A selection of T cell receptor beta chains follows, all from one sample in a study of shared clonotypes between healthy human individuals. Sequencing was performed with immunoSEQ multiplex PCR; in TCRdb, only in-frame clones are kept and a portion is missing. This table has some 1.1 million clones, 70% to 80% appearing once. What was sequenced was memory CD4+ T cells from PBMCs. These receptor sequences come from a man between 18 and 35 years old in good health. Some clones in this sample may be carry-over from other donors' samples. Both conserved end residues are part of each CDR3. D genes are given only for firm matches. Size is omitted from some rows. Given values are once, few, many or a class for expanded clones.

size,V,D,J,DNA,CDR3
.,TRBV2,TRBD1,TRBJ2-3,TGTGCCAGCAGCGACGGGACAGGGGGCACAGATACGCAGTATTTT,CASSDGTGGTDTQYF
.,TRBV29-1,TRBD1,TRBJ2-1,TGCAGCGTTAGAGGACAGGGGGTTGAGCAGTTCTTC,CSVRGQGVEQFF
once,TRBV28,.,TRBJ2-7,TGTGCCAGCAGTTTCACCGGCAGGCTCTCCTACGAGCAGTACTTC,CASSFTGRLSYEQYF
.,TRBV6-6,.,TRBJ2-2,TGTGCCAGCAGTTACGAGGGGAAAACCGGGGAGCTGTTTTTT,CASSYEGKTGELFF
once,TRBV4-2,TRBD1,TRBJ2-3,TGTGCCAGCAGCCCCCGGACAGGGAGCACAGATACGCAGTATTTT,CASSPRTGSTDTQYF
.,TRBV5-1,TRBD1,TRBJ2-7,TGCGCCAGCAGCCACGGGACAGCCATGGCCTACGAGCAGTACTTC,CASSHGTAMAYEQYF
few,TRBV7-2,TRBD2,TRBJ2-1,TGTGCCAGCAGCTTAGAAGGGACTAGCGGGAGGTACCACAATGAGCAGTTCTTC,CASSLEGTSGRYHNEQFF
once,TRBV19,.,TRBJ1-5,TGTGCCAGTAGATGGACCCAGGGTGTAGGTCAGCCCCAGCATTTT,CASRWTQGVGQPQHF
few,TRBV28,TRBD1,TRBJ1-2,TGTGCCAGCAGTACTTACAGGGGGCGTTGGGGCTACACCTTC,CASSTYRGRWGYTF
.,TRBV4-1,TRBD1,TRBJ2-2,TGCGCCAGCAGCCAGGTGGGCAGGGGGCCGGCCGGGGAGCTGTTTTTT,CASSQVGRGPAGELFF
few,TRBV7-8,TRBD2,TRBJ2-2,TGTGCCAGCAGCTTAGGGGGAGCGGGAGGACAGACCGGGGAGCCGTTTTTT,CASSLGGAGGQTGEPFF
.,TRBV11-2,.,TRBJ2-1,TGTGCCAGCAGCTCTACAGGGACACCCGGGCGGCAGTTCTTC,CASSSTGTPGRQFF
.,TRBV7-9,TRBD2,TRBJ2-5,TGTGCCAGCAGCCACGCGCTAGCGGGGAGCGAGACCCAGTACTTC,CASSHALAGSETQYF
.,TRBV5-8,.,TRBJ1-5,TGTGCCAGCAGCCCGTTCGGCCTAGGCAATCAGCCCCAGCATTTT,CASSPFGLGNQPQHF
once,TRBV28,.,TRBJ2-4,TGTGCCGGCAGTTTTCTCAGGGAAAACATTCAGTACTTC,CAGSFLRENIQYF
.,TRBV9,.,TRBJ1-2,TGTGCCAGCAGCGTCGCACAGGGATGGTATGGCTACACCTTC,CASSVAQGWYGYTF
.,TRBV25-1,.,TRBJ1-3,TGTGCCAGCAGGCCGAACTCTGGAAACACCATATATTTT,CASRPNSGNTIYF
.,TRBV7-8,.,TRBJ1-1,TGTGCCAGCAGCTTAGAATCCAGGAACACTGAAGCTTTCTTT,CASSLESRNTEAFF
.,TRBV27,.,TRBJ2-3,TGTGCCACGGGGGATCTTAGCACAGATACGCAGTATTTT,CATGDLSTDTQYF
.,TRBV27,.,TRBJ2-3,TGTGCCAGCATGGTGGGCCTTGGTTCAACAGATACGCAGTATTTT,CASMVGLGSTDTQYF
.,TRBV12-5,.,TRBJ2-1,TGTGCTAGTGCCCGTAGCGGAAACAATGAGCAGTTCTTC,CASARSGNNEQFF
.,TRBV18,.,TRBJ2-2,TGTGCCAGCTCACTAAAGCGGCTAGCGAACACCGGGGAGCTGTTTTTT,CASSLKRLANTGELFF
.,TRBV4-1,.,TRBJ1-3,TGCGCCAGCAGCCAAGATAAGTCCAGGGCTGCTGGAAACACCATATATTTT,CASSQDKSRAAGNTIYF
.,TRBV6-5,.,TRBJ2-5,TGTGCCAGCAGTTACTCGGCGAAGGGCCTAGGGACCCAGTACTTC,CASSYSAKGLGTQYF
.,TRBV29-1,TRBD2,TRBJ2-3,TGCAGCACAGGGACTAGCGGGAGGGCCCGCACAGATACGCAGTATTTT,CSTGTSGRARTDTQYF
.,TRBV7-9,.,TRBJ1-5,TGTGCCAGCACCTTTGGCTACAGTCCCCAGCATTTT,CASTFGYSPQHF
.,TRBV27,TRBD1,TRBJ2-3,TGTGCCAGCAGTTTTTGGCAGGGGGCTGGCACAGATACGCAGTATTTT,CASSFWQGAGTDTQYF
.,TRBV7-8,TRBD2,TRBJ2-5,TGTGCCAGCAGCTTAGCGGGAGGGGAGACCCAGTACTTC,CASSLAGGETQYF
.,TRBV27,TRBD1,TRBJ1-2,TGTGCCAGCAAAAAGACAGGGGGCGTTCACTACACCTTC,CASKKTGGVHYTF
.,TRBV25-1,TRBD1,TRBJ2-7,TGTGCCAGCAGTGAATCAGGGGGCCGTTCTGGGTACTTC,CASSESGGRSGYF
.,TRBV13,.,TRBJ1-4,TGTGCCAGCAGCTTAGGCCTCGGACCGACCCCCGTTAATGAAAAACTGTTTTTT,CASSLGLGPTPVNEKLFF
.,TRBV20-1,.,TRBJ2-5,TGCAGTGTCAATAGGGAGGAGACCCAGTACTTC,CSVNREETQYF
many,TRBV29-1,.,TRBJ1-1,TGCAGCGTTGGGGGGGGGCGCACTGAAGCTTTCTTT,CSVGGGRTEAFF
many,TRBV25-1,.,TRBJ2-1,TGTGCCAGCCAGGACTGGGGGGCGTACGGTGAGCAGTTCTTC,CASQDWGAYGEQFF
few,TRBV7-9,.,TRBJ2-7,TGTGCTACCGGCGTGGGCGGCTCCTACGAGCAGTACTTC,CATGVGGSYEQYF
.,TRBV7-9,.,TRBJ1-1,TGTGCCAGCGGGGACCTAGGGGACACTGAAGCTTTCTTT,CASGDLGDTEAFF
once,TRBV5-1,.,TRBJ2-1,TGCGCCAGCAGCTTGGAAAGGGAAGGGAGGTTCTTC,CASSLEREGRFF
.,TRBV5-8,TRBD2,TRBJ2-3,TGTGCCAGCAGCTTGGAAGGGACTAGCGGGGTTGCTGGCACAGATACGCAGTATTTT,CASSLEGTSGVAGTDTQYF
.,TRBV15,TRBD2,TRBJ2-7,TGTGCCACCAGCAGAGGTATTAGCGGGAGCGAGCAGTACTTC,CATSRGISGSEQYF
.,TRBV29-1,.,TRBJ2-4,TGCAGCGCTGGGGTGGGGGACTTAAACATTCAGTACTTC,CSAGVGDLNIQYF
few,TRBV7-6,.,TRBJ1-5,TGTGCCAGCAGCACTACGCCCAGGGGCCCAGCGGCCCAGCCCCAGCATTTT,CASSTTPRGPAAQPQHF